The present T cell receptor beta chain was sequenced within a study of cytomegalovirus exposure and HLA in healthy donors. Notes on the study in general: More clonal expansion characterized HLA-associated TCR beta chains than equally common others in a later analysis. Being indistinguishable, some V segments were excluded, TRBV6-2 and TRBV6-3 among them.

Use of 60 Vbeta and 13 Jbeta primers characterized the PCR. Only in-frame clones appear in the TCRdb table, and some are missing; sequencing was by immunoSEQ multiplex PCR. Of about 280,000 clones in the sample, about 90% were seen once. Points on this clone: As yet, its antigen is unknown.

The CDR3 is 15 amino acids. V dropped 6 bases and J dropped 2; count of bases not matched to a gene: 10. Per the germline V gene, CDR1 is SGDLS and CDR2 is YYNGEE. This rearrangement joins TRBV9 to TRBJ1-2; 7 nucleotides match TRBD1. The receptor comes from a woman aged 18-35 years in good health and CMV-seronegative. Source material: PBMCs. The CDR3 protein is CASNPTGTANYGYTF. The CDR3 region has the DNA TGTGCCAGCAATCCGACCGGGACAGCCAACTATGGCTACACCTTC.